The 16 T cell receptor beta chains in this list originate from one sample, sequenced in a study of graft-versus-host responses after intestinal transplantation. Their target antigens are unknown. Generated by immunoSEQ multiplex PCR, the TCRdb table keeps only in-frame clones and is missing some. This table holds tens of thousands of clones, 85% to 95% found once. This material consisted of unstimulated CD4+ T cells sorted from spleen or lymph node cells, taken before transplant. The receptors shown here come from a human donor who was the organ donor for an intestinal transplant.

The chain employs TRBV7-2 and TRBJ2-1, with D tentatively TRBD2 (6 bases). CDR1 and CDR2 (germline): SGHTA, FQGNSA. The CDR3 has 13 residues. The ends were cut back, 4 bases at V and 15 bases at J, with 19 bases in the middle. DNA for the CDR3: TGTGCCAGCAGCTCCCGGGGGACGAGCGGTTCGTTCTTC. Translating it yields CASSSRGTSGSFF.

V is TRBV7-8 and J is TRBJ2-7; D is unresolved. The CDR3 contains 11 residues. Germline CDR1 SGHVS, CDR2 FQNEAQ. Trimming shortened V by 3 bases and J by 4 bases, and 4 bases separated the two germline ends. CDR3 amino acids: CASSFSYEQYF. The CDR3 region has the DNA TGTGCCAGCAGCTTTTCGTACGAGCAGTACTTC.

The chain links TRBV28 to TRBJ2-7, with D possibly being TRBD2 (5 bases). CDR3 length: 14 amino acids. The germline CDR1 and CDR2 sequences are MDHEN and SYDVKM. The V gene lost 7 bases and the J gene lost 3 bases, with 16 bases spanning the gap. Here the CDR3 reads CASIPGTRGYEQYF. The CDR3 region has the DNA TGTGCCAGCATTCCGGGTACCCGGGGCTACGAGCAGTACTTC.

J is TRBJ1-1 and V is TRBV11-3, with TRBD1 matching over 8 bases. V dropped 5 bases and J dropped 8; count of bases not matched to a gene: 4. CDR3 length: 12 amino acids. Germline CDR1 is SGHNT and CDR2 is YENEEA. CDR3 protein: CASSPRTGEAFF. The DNA of the CDR3 is TGTGCCAGCAGCCCCCGGACAGGGGAAGCTTTCTTT. Drawing the rest from reference TRBV11-3 and TRBJ1-1, the complete variable domain is EAGVVQSPRYKIIEKKQPVAFWCNPISGHNTLYWYLQNLGQGPELLIRYENEEAVDDSQLPKDRFSAERLKGVDSTLKIQPAELGDSAVYLCASSPRTGEAFFGQGTRLTVV.

The J gene is TRBJ2-3, the V gene TRBV5-5; TRBD1 matches 7 bases. CDR3 length: 16 amino acids. Looked up from germline, CDR1 is SGHKS and CDR2 is YYEKEE (reference sequence). J lost 6 bases, V lost 5 bases, and 15 bases had no gene match. CDR3 residues: CASRPPGQRYTDTQYF. The CDR3 nucleotides read TGTGCCAGCAGACCCCCGGGACAGCGGTACACCGATACGCAGTATTTT.

CDR3 nucleotides: TGTGCCTGGAGTTATGGGGGAAACACCATATATTTT. Its protein product is CAWSYGGNTIYF. The rearrangement uses TRBV30 and TRBJ1-3; D uncertain. This CDR3 contains 12 residues. Germline-derived CDR1 and CDR2 are GTSNPN and SVGIG (reference sequence). Trimming stripped 2 bases from V and 4 bases from J, with 6 bases between.

The rearrangement joins TRBV25-1 to TRBJ2-3, with 8 positions matching TRBD1. Germline V lookup: CDR1 MGHDK, CDR2 SYGVNS. V shed 7 bases, J shed 4 bases, and the junction held 16 bases outside the gene matches. This CDR3 contains 17 residues. CDR3 amino acids: CASTPRAGGVSPDTQYF. For the CDR3, the DNA is TGTGCCAGCACCCCGAGGGCAGGGGGCGTAAGTCCAGATACGCAGTATTTT.

This clone was seen only a few times. V usage is TRBV5-6 and J usage is TRBJ2-1; TRBD1 agrees at 9 bases. The germline CDR1 and CDR2 sequences are SGHDT and YYEEEE. The CDR3 extends over 15 amino acids. V was clipped by 0 bases and J by 4 bases; unmatched bases: 2. The CDR3 DNA reads as TGTGCCAGCAGCTTGGGGGACAGGGCTTACAATGAGCAGTTCTTC. Its translation: CASSLGDRAYNEQFF.

This clone has a single count. J is TRBJ2-7 and V is TRBV7-9; tentatively, D is TRBD2 (6 bases). Trimming cost V 3 bases and J 6 bases, with 15 bases left between them. Per the germline V gene, CDR1 is SEHNR and CDR2 is FQNEAQ (reference sequence). This CDR3 contains 14 residues. The CDR3 region has the DNA TGTGCCAGCAGCTTTCCAAACCTGGGAGGCGAGCAGTACTTC. The encoded protein is CASSFPNLGGEQYF.

This chain joins TRBV6-5 and TRBJ2-7, with 14 bases lining up with TRBD2. CDR1 MNHEY and CDR2 SVGAGI come from the germline V gene. This CDR3 comprises 14 residues. The junction had 1 base not matched to a gene; V was cut back by 2 bases and J by 7 bases. The CDR3 region has the DNA TGTGCCAGCAGTTACCGACTAGCGGGAGGGGAGCAGTACTTC. This encodes CASSYRLAGGEQYF.

CDR3 nucleotides: TGTGCCAGCAGTTCGAGCTCTGGGGCCAACGTCCTGACTTTC. It is translated as CASSSSSGANVLTF. J is TRBJ2-6 and V is TRBV27; D call uncertain. With 4 bases removed from V and 0 bases from J, the gap between germline ends came to 4 bases. The CDR3 contains 14 residues. Germline V lookup: CDR1 MNHEY, CDR2 SMNVEV (reference sequence).

A remark on this clone: Other DNA sequences in this sample translate to the same CDR3. The rearrangement joins TRBV5-1 to TRBJ1-1; no definite D call. Germline CDR1 SGHRS, CDR2 YFSETQ. Between the trimmed V and J ends, which lost 0 bases and 1 base, there was a span of 4 bases. The CDR3 contains 13 residues. CDR3 residues: CASSLGGNTEAFF. The CDR3 region has the DNA TGCGCCAGCAGCTTGGGAGGGAACACTGAAGCTTTCTTT.

V is TRBV19 and J is TRBJ2-5; tentatively, D is TRBD2 (5 bases). The CDR3 consists of 11 residues. V gave up 5 bases and J gave up 4 bases, with 5 bases separating them. Per germline, CDR1 LNHDA and CDR2 SQIVND (reference sequence). The CDR3 nucleotides are TGTGCCAGTAGTGGACTAGAGACCCAGTACTTC. Translated: CASSGLETQYF.

This chain uses TRBV11-2 with TRBJ2-1; 7 nucleotides line up with TRBD2. The germline gives CDR1 SGHAT, CDR2 FQNNGV. CDR3 size: 15 residues. J gave up 2 bases and V 0 bases, and 1 base lay outside the gene matches. The CDR3 reads CASSLDGLAYNEQFF. The DNA of the CDR3 is TGTGCCAGCAGCTTAGACGGACTAGCCTACAATGAGCAGTTCTTC.

V usage is TRBV7-2 and J usage is TRBJ2-1; TRBD2 agrees at 7 bases. The germline CDR1 and CDR2 sequences are SGHTA and FQGNSA. V lost 1 base, J lost 4 bases, and 4 bases stayed unmatched. The CDR3 loop spans 15 amino acids. The CDR3 DNA is TGTGCCAGCAGCTTAGGACTAGCTCGGTACAATGAGCAGTTCTTC. As protein: CASSLGLARYNEQFF.

V usage is TRBV14 and J usage is TRBJ2-7; weak D call: TRBD2 (6 bases). The V end lost 0 bases, the J end lost 7 bases, and 19 bases lay between the germline ends. The germline CDR1 and CDR2 sequences are SGHDN and FVKESK. The CDR3 spans 16 residues. CDR3 in amino acids: CASSQDPREELEEQYF. In nucleotides, the CDR3 is TGTGCCAGCAGCCAAGATCCAAGGGAGGAGCTAGAGGAGCAGTACTTC.